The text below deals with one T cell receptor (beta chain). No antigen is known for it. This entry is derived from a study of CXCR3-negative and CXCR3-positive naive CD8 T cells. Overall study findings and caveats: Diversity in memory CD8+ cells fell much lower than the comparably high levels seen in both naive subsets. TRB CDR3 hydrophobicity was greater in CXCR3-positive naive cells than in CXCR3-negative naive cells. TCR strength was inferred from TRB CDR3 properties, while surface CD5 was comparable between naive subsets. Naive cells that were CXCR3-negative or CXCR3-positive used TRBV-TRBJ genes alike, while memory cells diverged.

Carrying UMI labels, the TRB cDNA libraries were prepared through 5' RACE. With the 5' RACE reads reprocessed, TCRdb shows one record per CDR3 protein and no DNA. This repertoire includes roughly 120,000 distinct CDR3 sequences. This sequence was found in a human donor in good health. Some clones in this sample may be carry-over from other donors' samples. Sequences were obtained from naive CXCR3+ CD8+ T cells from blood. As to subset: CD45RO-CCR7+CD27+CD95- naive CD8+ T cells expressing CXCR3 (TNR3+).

The CDR3 protein is CASSFDDRSSGSGDEQFF. The chain uses TRBV12-3 or TRBV12-4 and TRBJ2-1; as DNA is missing, the TRBD2 call by TCRdb cannot be tested. This CDR3 is built from 18 residues.